A selection of T cell receptor beta chains follows, all from one sample in a study of metastatic and nonmetastatic thyroid tumors. Using MiXCR, TCRdb re-called clones from the PCR reads. Here the sample spans about 70,000 clones, roughly 18% being singletons. Input material: blood. Source of these receptors: a female donor with papillary thyroid cancer or a benign thyroid nodule (not recorded which). Some clones in this sample may be carry-over from other donors' samples. Each CDR3 is given with its conserved first and last residue. D genes are given only for firm matches. The size field is filled for only some rows; it gives once, few, many or a size class.

abundance,j_gene,v_gene,d_gene,CDR3aa,CDR3nt
many,TRBJ2-5,TRBV6-1,NA,CASRGPSPETQYF,TGTGCCAGCAGGGGCCCGTCGCCAGAGACCCAGTACTTC
many,TRBJ2-1,TRBV11-2,NA,CASSPGGPPRKQFF,TGTGCCAGCAGCCCCGGTGGCCCCCCACGGAAGCAGTTCTTC
NA,TRBJ1-1,TRBV9,NA,CASSFQGNTEAFF,TGTGCCAGCAGCTTCCAGGGGAACACTGAAGCTTTCTTT
many,TRBJ2-4,TRBV7-6,NA,CASSHGGGLITKNIQYF,TGTGCCAGCAGCCACGGAGGGGGGCTCATAACCAAAAACATTCAGTACTTC
NA,TRBJ2-7,TRBV27,NA,CASSSREAGEQYF,TGTGCCAGCAGTTCCCGTGAAGCTGGGGAGCAGTACTTC
once,TRBJ2-1,TRBV7-8,NA,CASSLALGNEQFF,TGTGCCAGCAGCTTAGCGCTGGGGAATGAGCAGTTCTTC
many,TRBJ2-1,TRBV2,NA,CASRRSDSYNEQFF,TGTGCCAGCAGGCGCTCGGACAGCTACAATGAGCAGTTCTTC
NA,TRBJ1-6,TRBV6-1,NA,CASSDRAVSF,TGTGCCAGCAGTGATAGGGCAGTCAGTTTT
many,TRBJ1-4,TRBV6-1,TRBD1,CASITGQANEKLFF,TGTGCCAGCATTACGGGACAGGCTAATGAAAAACTGTTTTTT
NA,TRBJ1-2,TRBV3-1,NA,CASSPLVTEGDYGYTF,TGTGCCAGCAGCCCTCTTGTGACGGAAGGGGACTATGGCTACACCTTC
NA,TRBJ2-7,TRBV4-1,TRBD2,CASSQSRTSGFHEQYF,TGCGCCAGCAGCCAATCAAGGACTAGCGGGTTCCACGAGCAGTACTTC
NA,TRBJ2-1,TRBV11-1,NA,CASSLEAVSSYNEQFF,TGTGCCAGCAGCTTAGAGGCGGTTAGCTCCTACAATGAGCAGTTCTTC
NA,TRBJ1-1,TRBV28,TRBD1,CAVRLPGTGYEAFF,TGTGCCGTCCGGCTCCCCGGGACAGGCTACGAAGCTTTCTTT
many,TRBJ2-6,TRBV9,NA,CASSPHNSGANVLTF,TGTGCCAGCAGCCCTCACAACTCTGGGGCCAACGTCCTGACTTTC
many,TRBJ1-5,TRBV14,NA,CASSQGNQPQHF,TGTGCCAGCAGCCAGGGGAATCAGCCCCAGCATTTT
many,TRBJ2-7,TRBV4-2,NA,CASSQGHQGTSYEQYF,TGTGCCAGCAGCCAAGGTCATCAAGGGACCTCCTACGAGCAGTACTTC
many,TRBJ2-3,TRBV9,NA,CASTTGTYTDTQYF,TGTGCCAGCACGACTGGGACCTACACAGATACGCAGTATTTT
many,TRBJ1-5,TRBV27,NA,CASSSRRNQPQHF,TGTGCCAGCAGTTCCCGACGCAATCAGCCCCAGCATTTT
many,TRBJ1-3,TRBV18,TRBD1,CASSLRDRGPGNTIYF,TGTGCCAGCTCACTCCGGGACAGGGGTCCTGGAAACACCATATATTTT
many,TRBJ1-5,TRBV30,NA,CAWSGSRVDQPQHF,TGTGCCTGGAGTGGGAGCAGGGTGGATCAGCCCCAGCATTTT
NA,TRBJ2-7,TRBV4-1,NA,CASSQAPGTFREQYF,TGCGCCAGCAGCCAAGCTCCCGGGACTTTTCGTGAGCAGTACTTC
many,TRBJ2-7,TRBV25-1,TRBD1,CASSEYGTGLVEQYF,TGTGCCAGCAGTGAATATGGGACAGGCCTTGTCGAGCAGTACTTC
NA,TRBJ2-7,TRBV12-3/TRBV12-4,TRBD1,CASSSGTAIDF,TGTGCCAGCAGTTCCGGGACAGCGATCGACTTC
NA,TRBJ2-2,TRBV11-3,TRBD2,CASSRGGTRNTGELFF,TGTGCCAGCAGCCGAGGGGGGACTAGAAACACCGGGGAGCTGTTTTTT
many,TRBJ2-3,TRBV5-1,TRBD2,CASSDRLAGPDTQYF,TGCGCCAGCAGTGACAGACTAGCGGGACCAGATACGCAGTATTTT
many,TRBJ1-5,TRBV3-1,NA,CASSQDAMQPQHF,TGTGCCAGCAGCCAAGATGCCATGCAGCCCCAGCATTTT
many,TRBJ1-2,TRBV5-8,NA,CASSLALLQNYGYTF,TGTGCCAGCAGCCTGGCCCTACTGCAGAACTATGGCTACACCTTC